Included here is one T cell receptor (beta chain) sequence, with context. These data come from a study of blood T cell repertoires in COVID-19. For the study at large: The United States, Italy and Spain provided the acute and convalescent COVID-19 samples. The analysed material was cDNA or gDNA that came from T cells, B-cell-depleted T cells, or PBMCs.

CDR1 and CDR2 (germline): SGHNT, YYREEE (reference sequence). Unmatched junction bases numbered 5, after V lost 2 bases and J lost 10 bases. The length of the CDR3 is 15 residues. Authors' processing steps: From reference gene primer amplification, estimates of nucleated cell counts were derived. Repertoires were generated with immunoSEQ multiplex PCR, while TCRdb's copy carries only in-frame clones and drops some. Clone size and V and J calls were adopted from that table, with D and trimming inferred from the DNA. The sample comprises about 80,000 clones, about 80% of which are singletons, and around 12% rests with the top ten.

This TCR derives from a woman aged 40 to 49 with active or convalescent COVID-19. The chain recombines TRBV5-4 with TRBJ1-6, with 11 bases lining up with TRBD1. Sequenced input: peripheral blood. The CDR3 here is CASSLGGQGASPLHF. The DNA for the CDR3 is TGTGCCAGCAGCTTAGGCGGACAGGGGGCCTCACCCCTCCACTTT. Full variable domain (remainder filled in from reference TRBV5-4 and TRBJ1-6): ETGVTQSPTHLIKTRGQQVTLRCSSQSGHNTVSWYQQALGQGPQFIFQYYREEENGRGNFPPRFSGLQFPNYSSELNVNALELDDSALYLCASSLGGQGASPLHFGNGTRLTVT.